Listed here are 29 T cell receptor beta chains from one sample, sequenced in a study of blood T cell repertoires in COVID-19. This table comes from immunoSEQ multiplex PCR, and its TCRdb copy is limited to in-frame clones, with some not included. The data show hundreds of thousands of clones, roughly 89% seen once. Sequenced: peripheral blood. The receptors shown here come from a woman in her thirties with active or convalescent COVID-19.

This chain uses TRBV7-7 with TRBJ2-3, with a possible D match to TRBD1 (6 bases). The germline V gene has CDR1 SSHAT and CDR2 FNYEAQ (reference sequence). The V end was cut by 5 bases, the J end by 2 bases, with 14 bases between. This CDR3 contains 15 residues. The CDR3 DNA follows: TGTGCCAGCAGCCTGGGACAAACCCTCACAGATACGCAGTATTTT. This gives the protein CASSLGQTLTDTQYF.

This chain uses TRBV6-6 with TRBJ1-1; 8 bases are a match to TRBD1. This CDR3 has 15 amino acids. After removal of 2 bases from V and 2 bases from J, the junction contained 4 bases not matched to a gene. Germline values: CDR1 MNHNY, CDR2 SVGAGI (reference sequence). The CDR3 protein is CASSYGGTGNTEAFF. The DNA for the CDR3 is TGTGCCAGCAGTTACGGTGGGACAGGCAACACTGAAGCTTTCTTT.

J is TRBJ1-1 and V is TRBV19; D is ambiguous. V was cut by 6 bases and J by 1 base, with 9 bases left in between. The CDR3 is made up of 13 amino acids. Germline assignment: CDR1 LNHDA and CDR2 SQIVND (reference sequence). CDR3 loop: CASSFGKNTEAFF. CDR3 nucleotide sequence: TGTGCCAGTAGCTTCGGGAAGAACACTGAAGCTTTCTTT.

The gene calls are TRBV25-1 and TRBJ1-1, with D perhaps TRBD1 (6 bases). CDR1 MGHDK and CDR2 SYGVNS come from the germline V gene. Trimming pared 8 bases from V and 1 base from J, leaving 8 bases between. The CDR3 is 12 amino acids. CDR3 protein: CASVRGNTEAFF. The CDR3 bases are TGTGCCAGCGTCAGGGGGAACACTGAAGCTTTCTTT.

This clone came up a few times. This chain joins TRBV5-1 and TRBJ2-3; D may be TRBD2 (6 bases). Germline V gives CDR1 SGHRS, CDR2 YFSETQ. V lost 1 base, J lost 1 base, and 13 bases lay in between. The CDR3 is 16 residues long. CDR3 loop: CASSLWGVDGTDTQYF. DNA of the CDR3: TGCGCCAGCAGCTTGTGGGGGGTAGACGGCACAGATACGCAGTATTTT.

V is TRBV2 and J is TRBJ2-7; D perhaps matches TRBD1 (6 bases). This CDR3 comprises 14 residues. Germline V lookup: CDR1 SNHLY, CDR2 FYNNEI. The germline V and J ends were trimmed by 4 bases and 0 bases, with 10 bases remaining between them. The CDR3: CASSVRDNSYEQYF. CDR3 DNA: TGTGCCAGCAGTGTCCGGGACAACTCCTACGAGCAGTACTTC. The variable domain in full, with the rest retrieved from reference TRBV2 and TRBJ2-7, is EPEVTQTPSHQVTQMGQEVILRCVPISNHLYFYWYRQILGQKVEFLVSFYNNEISEKSEIFDDQFSVERPDGSNFTLKIRSTKLEDSAMYFCASSVRDNSYEQYFGPGTRLTVT.

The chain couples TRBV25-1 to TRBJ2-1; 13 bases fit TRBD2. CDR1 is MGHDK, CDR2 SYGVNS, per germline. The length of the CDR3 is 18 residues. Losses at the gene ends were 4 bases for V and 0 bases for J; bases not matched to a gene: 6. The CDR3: CASSAPRTSGSSYNEQFF. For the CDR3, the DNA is TGTGCCAGCAGTGCGCCCCGGACTAGCGGGAGCTCCTACAATGAGCAGTTCTTC.

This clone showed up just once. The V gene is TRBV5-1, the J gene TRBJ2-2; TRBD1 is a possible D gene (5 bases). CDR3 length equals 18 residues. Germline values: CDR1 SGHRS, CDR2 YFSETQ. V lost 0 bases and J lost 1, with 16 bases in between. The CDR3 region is CASSLAGQGLMNTGELFF. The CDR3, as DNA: TGCGCCAGCAGCTTGGCCGGTCAGGGATTGATGAACACCGGGGAGCTGTTTTTT.

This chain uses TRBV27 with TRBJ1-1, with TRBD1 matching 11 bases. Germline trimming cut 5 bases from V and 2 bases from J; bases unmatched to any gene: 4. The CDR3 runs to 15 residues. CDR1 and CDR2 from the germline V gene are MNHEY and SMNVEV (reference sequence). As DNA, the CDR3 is TGTGCCAGCAGTCATTGGACAGGGGGCAACACTGAAGCTTTCTTT. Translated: CASSHWTGGNTEAFF.

The DNA for the CDR3 is TGCGCCAGCACCCCCACGGGACAGCTTAGCTACGAGCAGTACTTC. Translation: CASTPTGQLSYEQYF. The chain has TRBV4-1 and TRBJ2-7; 7 nucleotides agree with TRBD1. The CDR3 covers 15 residues. Per germline, CDR1 MGHRA and CDR2 YSYEKL. J was trimmed by 3 bases and V by 7 bases; bases with no gene match: 12.

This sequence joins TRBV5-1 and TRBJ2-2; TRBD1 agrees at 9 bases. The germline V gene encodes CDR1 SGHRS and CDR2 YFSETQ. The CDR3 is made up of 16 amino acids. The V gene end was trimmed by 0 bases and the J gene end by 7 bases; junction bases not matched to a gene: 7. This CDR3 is CASSLGTGVMDGELFF. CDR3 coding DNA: TGCGCCAGCAGCTTGGGGACAGGGGTTATGGACGGGGAGCTGTTTTTT.

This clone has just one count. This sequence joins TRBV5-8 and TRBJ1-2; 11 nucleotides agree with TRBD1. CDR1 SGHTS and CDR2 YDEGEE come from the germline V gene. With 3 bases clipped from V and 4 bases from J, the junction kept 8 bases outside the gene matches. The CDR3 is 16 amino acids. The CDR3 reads CASSSGQGADPYGYTF. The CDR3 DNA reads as TGTGCCAGCAGCTCCGGACAGGGGGCCGACCCCTATGGCTACACCTTC.

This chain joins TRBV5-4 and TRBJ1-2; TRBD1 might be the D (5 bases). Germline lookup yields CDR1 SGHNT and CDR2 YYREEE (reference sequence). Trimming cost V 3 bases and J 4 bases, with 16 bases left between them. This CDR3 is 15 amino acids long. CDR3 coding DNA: TGTGCCAGCAGCTCTGACCAGGGTCGGTTCTATGGCTACACCTTC. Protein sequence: CASSSDQGRFYGYTF. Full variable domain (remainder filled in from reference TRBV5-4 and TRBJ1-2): ETGVTQSPTHLIKTRGQQVTLRCSSQSGHNTVSWYQQALGQGPQFIFQYYREEENGRGNFPPRFSGLQFPNYSSELNVNALELDDSALYLCASSSDQGRFYGYTFGSGTRLTVV.

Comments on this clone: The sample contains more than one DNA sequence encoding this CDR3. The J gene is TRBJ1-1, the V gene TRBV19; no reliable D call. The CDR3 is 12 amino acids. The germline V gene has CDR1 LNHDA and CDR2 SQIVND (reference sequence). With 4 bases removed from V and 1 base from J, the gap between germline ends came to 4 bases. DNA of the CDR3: TGTGCCAGTAGTACGGGGAACACTGAAGCTTTCTTT. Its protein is CASSTGNTEAFF.

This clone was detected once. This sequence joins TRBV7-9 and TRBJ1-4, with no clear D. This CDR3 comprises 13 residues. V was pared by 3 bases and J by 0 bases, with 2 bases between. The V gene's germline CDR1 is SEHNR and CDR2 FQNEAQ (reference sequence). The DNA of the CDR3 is TGTGCCAGCAGCTTTACAACTAATGAAAAACTGTTTTTT. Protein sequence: CASSFTTNEKLFF.

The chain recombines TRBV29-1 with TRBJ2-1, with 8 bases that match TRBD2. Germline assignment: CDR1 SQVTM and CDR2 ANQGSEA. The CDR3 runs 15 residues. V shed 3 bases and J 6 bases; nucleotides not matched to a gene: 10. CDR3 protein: CSVDLAGGQFNEQFF. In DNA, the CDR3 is TGCAGCGTTGATTTGGCGGGGGGCCAGTTCAATGAGCAGTTCTTC.

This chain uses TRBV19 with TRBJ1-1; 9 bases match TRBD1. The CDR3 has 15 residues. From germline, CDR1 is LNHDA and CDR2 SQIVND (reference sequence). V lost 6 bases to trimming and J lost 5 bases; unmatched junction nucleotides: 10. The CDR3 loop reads CASRTSRQGVTEAFF. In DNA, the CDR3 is TGTGCCAGTAGGACCAGTAGACAGGGGGTAACTGAAGCTTTCTTT. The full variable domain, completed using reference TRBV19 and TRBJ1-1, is DGGITQSPKYLFRKEGQNVTLSCEQNLNHDAMYWYRQDPGQGLRLIYYSQIVNDFQKGDIAEGYSVSREKKESFPLTVTSAQKNPTAFYLCASRTSRQGVTEAFFGQGTRLTVV.

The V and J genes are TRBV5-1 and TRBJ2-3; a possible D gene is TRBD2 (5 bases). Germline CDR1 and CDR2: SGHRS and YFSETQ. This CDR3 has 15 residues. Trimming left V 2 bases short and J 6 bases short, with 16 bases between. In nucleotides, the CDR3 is TGCGCCAGCAGCTTTCATGGACCGGGCGGGGATACGCAGTATTTT. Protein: CASSFHGPGGDTQYF.

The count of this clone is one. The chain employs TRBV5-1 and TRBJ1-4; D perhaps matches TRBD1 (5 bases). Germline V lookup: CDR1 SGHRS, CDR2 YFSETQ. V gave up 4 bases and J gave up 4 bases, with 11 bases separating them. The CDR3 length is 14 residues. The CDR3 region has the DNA TGCGCCAGCAGCCAGGACATCCTTAATGAAAAACTGTTTTTT. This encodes CASSQDILNEKLFF.

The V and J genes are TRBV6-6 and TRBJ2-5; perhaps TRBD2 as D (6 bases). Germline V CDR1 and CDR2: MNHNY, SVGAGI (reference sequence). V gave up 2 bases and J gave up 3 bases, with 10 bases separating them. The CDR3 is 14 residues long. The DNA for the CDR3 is TGTGCCAGCAGTTACGGGACTGCGGAAGAGACCCAGTACTTC. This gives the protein CASSYGTAEETQYF.

CDR3 coding DNA: TGTGCCAGCAGCTACGCCCGGAGCACTGAAGCTTTCTTT. It is translated as CASSYARSTEAFF. The chain couples TRBV11-3 to TRBJ1-1; D not certain. Trimming stripped 4 bases from V and 4 bases from J, with 10 bases between. CDR3 length: 13 amino acids. CDR1 is SGHNT, CDR2 YENEEA, per germline.

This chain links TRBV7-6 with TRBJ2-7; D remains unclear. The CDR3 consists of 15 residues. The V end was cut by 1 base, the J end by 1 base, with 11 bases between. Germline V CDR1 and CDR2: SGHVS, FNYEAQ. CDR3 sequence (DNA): TGTGCCAGCAGCTTAGGTCAGAGGCTGTCCTACGAGCAGTACTTC. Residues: CASSLGQRLSYEQYF.

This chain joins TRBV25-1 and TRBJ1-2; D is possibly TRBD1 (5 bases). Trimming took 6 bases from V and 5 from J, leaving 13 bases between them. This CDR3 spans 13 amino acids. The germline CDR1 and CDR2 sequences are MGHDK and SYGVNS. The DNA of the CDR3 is TGTGCCAGCAGGGACAATTGGGTTTATGGCTACACCTTC. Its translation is CASRDNWVYGYTF.

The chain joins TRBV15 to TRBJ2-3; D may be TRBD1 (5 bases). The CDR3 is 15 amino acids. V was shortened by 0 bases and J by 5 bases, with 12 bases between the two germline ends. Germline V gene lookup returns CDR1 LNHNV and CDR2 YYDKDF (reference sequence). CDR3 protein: CATSRDSQGKDTQYF. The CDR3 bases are TGTGCCACCAGCAGAGATAGCCAGGGAAAAGATACGCAGTATTTT.

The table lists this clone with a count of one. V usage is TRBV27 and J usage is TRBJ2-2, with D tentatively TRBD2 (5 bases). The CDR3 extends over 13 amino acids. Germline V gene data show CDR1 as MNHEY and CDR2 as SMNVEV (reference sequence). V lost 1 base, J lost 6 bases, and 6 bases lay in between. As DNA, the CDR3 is TGTGCCAGCAGTTTATTGGAGGCCGGGGAGCTGTTTTTT. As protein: CASSLLEAGELFF.

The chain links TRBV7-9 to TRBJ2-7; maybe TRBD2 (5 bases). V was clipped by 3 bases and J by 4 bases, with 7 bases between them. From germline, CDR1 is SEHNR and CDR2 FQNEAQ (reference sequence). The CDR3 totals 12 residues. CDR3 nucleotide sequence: TGTGCCAGCAGCTTTGGGAGTTACGAGCAGTACTTC. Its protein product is CASSFGSYEQYF.

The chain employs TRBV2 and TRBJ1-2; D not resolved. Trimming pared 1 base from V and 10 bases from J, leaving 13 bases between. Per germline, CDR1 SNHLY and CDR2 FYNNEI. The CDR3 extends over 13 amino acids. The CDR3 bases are TGTGCCAGCAGTGAAGAGGTGCGGGCAGTCTACACCTTC. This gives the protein CASSEEVRAVYTF.

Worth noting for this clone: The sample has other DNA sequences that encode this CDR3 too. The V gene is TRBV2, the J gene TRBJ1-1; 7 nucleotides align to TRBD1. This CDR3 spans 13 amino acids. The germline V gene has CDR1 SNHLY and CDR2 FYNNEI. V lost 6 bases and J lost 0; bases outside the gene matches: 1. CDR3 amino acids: CASRGQMNTEAFF. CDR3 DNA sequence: TGTGCCAGCAGGGGACAGATGAACACTGAAGCTTTCTTT.

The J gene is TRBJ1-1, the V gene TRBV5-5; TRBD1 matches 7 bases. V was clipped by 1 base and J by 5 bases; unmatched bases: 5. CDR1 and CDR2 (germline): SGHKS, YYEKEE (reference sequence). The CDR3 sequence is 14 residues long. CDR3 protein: CASSLIGGGTEAFF. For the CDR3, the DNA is TGTGCCAGCAGCTTGATAGGGGGCGGGACTGAAGCTTTCTTT.